These 13 T cell receptor beta chains were all obtained from the same sample, sequenced in a study of blood T cell repertoires in COVID-19. Generated by immunoSEQ multiplex PCR, the TCRdb table keeps only in-frame clones and is missing some. The sample consists of around 50,000 clones, about 90% of them appearing once. The sequenced material came from peripheral blood. The receptor set was obtained from a human donor in a cohort sampled during active COVID-19.

The chain has TRBV5-5 and TRBJ2-3; maybe TRBD2 (5 bases). CDR1 and CDR2 (germline): SGHKS, YYEKEE (reference sequence). V was clipped by 1 base and J by 2 bases, with 14 bases between them. CDR3 length: 16 residues. CDR3 residues: CASSLMRDTNTDTQYF. The CDR3 nucleotides are TGTGCCAGCAGCTTGATGAGGGATACTAACACAGATACGCAGTATTTT. The variable domain in full, completed from reference TRBV5-5 and TRBJ2-3, reads DAGVTQSPTHLIKTRGQQVTLRCSPISGHKSVSWYQQVLGQGPQFIFQYYEKEERGRGNFPDRFSARQFPNYSSELNVNALLLGDSALYLCASSLMRDTNTDTQYFGPGTRLTVL.

This chain uses TRBV5-1 with TRBJ2-5; perhaps TRBD1 as D (5 bases). The V end was cut by 4 bases, the J end by 5 bases, with 12 bases between. CDR1 is SGHRS and CDR2 is YFSETQ in the germline V gene. The CDR3 spans 13 residues. The CDR3: CASSIDSGETQYF. The CDR3 DNA reads as TGCGCCAGCAGCATCGATTCAGGGGAGACCCAGTACTTC.

The chain links TRBV28 to TRBJ1-5, with a possible D match to TRBD1 (5 bases). V lost 0 bases, J lost 1 base, and 7 bases lay in between. The CDR3 contains 15 residues. Germline assignment: CDR1 MDHEN and CDR2 SYDVKM. The CDR3 DNA sequence: TGTGCCAGCAGTTTATGGCGACAGAGCAATCAGCCCCAGCATTTT. As protein: CASSLWRQSNQPQHF.

This clone was detected only once. For the CDR3, the DNA is TGCGCCAGCAGTGAGCTGAGGGAATCTAACGAGCAGTACTTC. It yields the protein CASSELRESNEQYF. The rearrangement uses TRBV10-1 and TRBJ2-7, with D possibly being TRBD2 (5 bases). V lost 2 bases and J 5 bases, leaving 13 bases between the germline ends. The CDR3 has 14 residues. Germline CDR1 and CDR2: WNHNN and SYGVQD (reference sequence).

CDR3 sequence: CASSPGAWGEQFF. The CDR3 DNA reads as TGTGCCAGCTCACCAGGGGCATGGGGTGAGCAGTTCTTC. The chain recombines TRBV18 with TRBJ2-1; D is perhaps TRBD1 (5 bases). CDR1 and CDR2 from the germline V gene are KGHSH and LQKENI. Trimming shortened V by 2 bases and J by 9 bases, and 11 bases separated the two germline ends. The CDR3 spans 13 residues.

The chain joins TRBV21-1 to TRBJ1-5. TRBV21-1 is recorded as a pseudogene. The CDR3 runs to 14 residues. The chain's CDR3 is CASSKEEGNQPQHF. For the CDR3, the DNA is TGTGCCAGCAGCAAAGAGGAGGGGAATCAGCCCCAGCATTTT.

This chain joins TRBV11-2 and TRBJ2-7, with 8 bases fitting TRBD2. With 3 bases clipped from V and 6 bases from J, the junction kept 4 bases outside the gene matches. Per the germline V gene, CDR1 is SGHAT and CDR2 is FQNNGV. The CDR3 has 13 amino acids. The CDR3: CASSFERGGEQYF. The CDR3, as DNA: TGTGCCAGCAGCTTTGAACGGGGGGGCGAGCAGTACTTC.

The rearrangement joins TRBV19 to TRBJ2-3; D is ambiguous. The CDR3 runs to 13 residues. Germline CDR1 LNHDA, CDR2 SQIVND (reference sequence). V lost 3 bases to trimming and J lost 3 bases, with 7 bases between them. As DNA, the CDR3 is TGTGCCAGTAGTATTGTCGGGACAGATACGCAGTATTTT. Its translation: CASSIVGTDTQYF.

The V call is TRBV19, the J call TRBJ1-6, with 10 positions matching TRBD1. The V gene end was trimmed by 6 bases and the J gene end by 7 bases; junction bases not matched to a gene: 3. Germline assignment: CDR1 LNHDA and CDR2 SQIVND (reference sequence). CDR3 length: 14 residues. CDR3 sequence reads: CASSPTGGNSPLHF. In DNA form, the CDR3 reads TGTGCCAGTAGCCCGACAGGGGGCAATTCACCCCTCCACTTT.

The genes are TRBV6-1 and TRBJ1-5, with TRBD1 matching 10 bases. Germline V gene sequence: CDR1 MNHNS, CDR2 SASEGT. This CDR3 contains 16 residues. V was clipped by 4 bases and J by 5 bases; unmatched bases: 8. CDR3 sequence: CASSGAGTGVDQPQHF. CDR3 DNA: TGTGCCAGCAGTGGAGCTGGGACAGGGGTAGATCAGCCCCAGCATTTT.

The CDR3 DNA sequence: TGTGCCAGCAGTTACTCGGGCAGGTTTGAAGCTTTCTTT. Translation gives CASSYSGRFEAFF. The chain couples TRBV6-2 or TRBV6-3 to TRBJ1-1; D gene unclear. The V and J ends lost 0 bases and 7 bases respectively, with 9 bases between them. Germline values: CDR1 MNHEY, CDR2 SVGEGT. The CDR3 loop spans 13 amino acids.

V is TRBV15 and J is TRBJ2-4; tentative D call: TRBD2 (7 bases). Germline V gene sequence: CDR1 LNHNV, CDR2 YYDKDF (reference sequence). The CDR3 is 16 amino acids. V was trimmed by 0 bases and J by 7 bases, leaving 16 bases between them. This CDR3 reads CATSRDPEGGRNIQYF. The DNA of the CDR3 is TGTGCCACCAGCAGAGATCCGGAGGGGGGGAGGAACATTCAGTACTTC.

V gene TRBV6-1 combines with J gene TRBJ2-5; 10 bases are shared with TRBD1. This CDR3 spans 15 amino acids. The V and J ends lost 2 bases and 5 bases, in that order; junction bases with no gene match: 5. Germline CDR1 is MNHNS and CDR2 is SASEGT. The CDR3 spells CASSEPGQGTETQYF. The CDR3 DNA is TGTGCCAGCAGTGAACCGGGACAGGGGACGGAGACCCAGTACTTC.